This is a list of T cell receptor beta chains from one sample in a study of human T cells and chemical hapten exposure. TCRdb re-called the RACE reads with MiXCR, one entry per CDR3 protein. The repertoire holds more than 150,000 distinct CDR3 sequences, with roughly 15% as singletons. Here the sequenced sample was whole blood, taken in connection with sensitization to the hapten diphenylcyclopropenone (DPC). These receptor sequences come from a woman aged 25 to 39 with alopecia areata. Some clones in this sample may be carry-over from other donors' samples. Each CDR3 is given with its conserved first and last residue. The D gene is left open where the match is weak. Expanded clones are given a class, and other clones once, few, many or no size at all.

many	TRBV6-5	TRBJ2-7	NA	TGTGCCAGCAGTTACGAGGCCCGCGAAGAGCAGTACTTC	CASSYEAREEQYF
few	TRBV7-9	TRBJ2-7	NA	TGTGCCAGCAGCCACGGCGGTGAGAGGGGGTACGAGCAGTACTTC	CASSHGGERGYEQYF
NA	TRBV6-1	TRBJ2-6	NA	TGTGCCAGCAGATCAGGGTTTGGGGCCAACGTCCTGACTTTC	CASRSGFGANVLTF
many	TRBV4-1	TRBJ1-5	NA	TGCGCCAGCAGTAAAGCCAGAACAGTCCGTGCGCCCCAGCATTTT	CASSKARTVRAPQHF
few	TRBV5-4	TRBJ2-3	TRBD2	TGTGCCAGCAGCCCAGTCCCTGGTATGGCTAGCGGGGCCGCGCAGTATTTT	CASSPVPGMASGAAQYF
few	TRBV4-3	TRBJ2-1	TRBD2	TGCGCCAGCAGCCTCGGACTAGCTGGGGATGAGCAGTTCTTC	CASSLGLAGDEQFF
NA	TRBV2	TRBJ2-1	TRBD1	TGTGCCAGCAGCAAACAGGGGGGCTCCTACAATGAGCAGTTCTTC	CASSKQGGSYNEQFF
few	TRBV20-1	TRBJ2-5	TRBD1	TGCAGTGCTAGAGATGGGGACAGCCTCCAAGAGACCCAGTACTTC	CSARDGDSLQETQYF
many	TRBV5-1	TRBJ1-1	NA	TGCGCCAGCAGCTTGGATTCGGGATTGAAGAACACTGAAGCTTTCTTT	CASSLDSGLKNTEAFF
few	TRBV6-2/TRBV6-3	TRBJ1-1	NA	TGTGCCAGCAGGGATTTCGTAGGGGGGAGAACTGAAGCTTTCTTT	CASRDFVGGRTEAFF
many	TRBV20-1	TRBJ2-3	NA	TGCAGTGTTCCCGGGACTCGTCGTTCGTACGATACGCAGTATTTT	CSVPGTRRSYDTQYF
few	TRBV7-2	TRBJ1-2	NA	TGTGCCAGCAGCTTAGGGGGCGGCAGGGCGGGAATCTCTTATGGCTACACCTTC	CASSLGGGRAGISYGYTF
NA	TRBV5-1	TRBJ2-3	TRBD1	TGCGCCAGCAGCTCGGGACAGGACCTAGATACGCAGTATTTT	CASSSGQDLDTQYF
few	TRBV12-3/TRBV12-4	TRBJ2-3	TRBD2	TGTGCCAGCAGCCCCGTAGCGGGAGGGCCCCCAGATACGCAGTATTTT	CASSPVAGGPPDTQYF
few	TRBV4-3	TRBJ2-1	NA	TGCGCCAGCAGCCAACGTCCAGGACTGGACTCCTACAATGAGCAGTTCTTC	CASSQRPGLDSYNEQFF
NA	TRBV29-1	TRBJ1-1	NA	TGCAGCGTTAGCAGTCGGAACACTGAAGCTTTCTTT	CSVSSRNTEAFF
NA	TRBV5-5	TRBJ1-6	TRBD1	TGTGCCAGCAGCTTGTCGGACAGGGTTAATTCACCCCTCCACTTT	CASSLSDRVNSPLHF
NA	TRBV18	TRBJ1-6	TRBD1	TGTGCCAGCACCCAGGGGGCTGGAAATTCACCCCTCCACTTT	CASTQGAGNSPLHF
few	TRBV18	TRBJ2-7	TRBD2	TGTGCCAGCGCCCTAGCGGGAGATGGCGAGCAGTACTTC	CASALAGDGEQYF
NA	TRBV25-1	TRBJ2-5	NA	TGTGCCAGCAGTGAGGGGCGCAGGGCCGCGGGAGAGACCCAGTACTTC	CASSEGRRAAGETQYF
many	TRBV28	TRBJ2-7	NA	TGTGCCAGCAGCCAGATACAGATCTACGAGCAGTACTTC	CASSQIQIYEQYF
few	TRBV7-3	TRBJ1-6	NA	TGTGCCAGCAGCTCCGGGCTGGTAAATTCACCCCTCCACTTT	CASSSGLVNSPLHF
NA	TRBV19	TRBJ1-2	TRBD1	TGTGCCAGTAGTATAGTGGGACAGTTGAACTATGGCTACACCTTC	CASSIVGQLNYGYTF
many	TRBV9	TRBJ1-3	NA	TGTGCCAGCAGCGTATCGGCCGGAGAAGCTGGAAACACCATATATTTT	CASSVSAGEAGNTIYF
NA	TRBV27	TRBJ2-7	NA	TGTGCCAGCAGTTTCGGTCTTCCGGACTTC	CASSFGLPDF
many	TRBV19	TRBJ1-2	NA	TGTGCCAGTAGTCTGGGGGGCGGCTACACCTTC	CASSLGGGYTF
NA	TRBV7-6	TRBJ2-3	TRBD2	TGTGCCAGCAGCCCTAATCCAGGGTTCTCACGACTAGCGGCGTTGGATACGCAGTATTTT	CASSPNPGFSRLAALDTQYF
many	TRBV7-2	TRBJ2-1	NA	TGTGCCAGCAGCCCCCACGTGGGGAGATCGGGTAGGAATGAGCAGTTCTTC	CASSPHVGRSGRNEQFF
few	TRBV20-1	TRBJ2-5	NA	TGCAGTGCTAGAGCTCCAGAGCACCAAGAGACCCAGTACTTC	CSARAPEHQETQYF
many	TRBV3-1	TRBJ2-3	NA	TGTGCCAGCAGCCAAGAAGGGTCAGATACGCAGTATTTT	CASSQEGSDTQYF
few	TRBV7-9	TRBJ1-6	NA	TGTGCCAGCAGCTTAGATGCCAGGGCCCTCCACTTT	CASSLDARALHF
NA	TRBV27	TRBJ2-7	TRBD1	TGTGCCAGCAGTCTCCGACAGGGGGGCCCCTACGAGCAGTACTTC	CASSLRQGGPYEQYF
many	TRBV4-1	TRBJ2-7	NA	TGCGCCAGCAGACCCACCGTCGGGAGTCTCCACGAGCAGTACTTC	CASRPTVGSLHEQYF
NA	TRBV9	TRBJ2-3	TRBD2	TGTGCCAGCAGCAAGCGGGGGAGCAGCACAGATACGCAGTATTTT	CASSKRGSSTDTQYF
NA	TRBV10-3	TRBJ1-6	NA	TGTGCCATCAGTGCTGAGAATTCACCCCTCCACTTT	CAISAENSPLHF
NA	TRBV3-1	TRBJ2-3	NA	TGTGCCAGCAGCCAAGATGGCCTAAACACAGATACGCAGTATTTT	CASSQDGLNTDTQYF
NA	TRBV28	TRBJ2-5	NA	TGTGCCAGCAGTCCGATATTGGGGACCCTGGGGCGGCGGGAGACCCAGTACTTC	CASSPILGTLGRRETQYF
NA	TRBV28	TRBJ2-7	NA	TGTGCCAGCAGTCTCCGACGGGAGCAGTACTTC	CASSLRREQYF
few	TRBV7-2	TRBJ2-7	NA	TGTGCCAGCAGCTTAGTTGGACAGACCTACGAGCAGTACTTC	CASSLVGQTYEQYF
few	TRBV29-1	TRBJ2-5	NA	TGCAGCGTTGAATCCACAGTTGGGGAGACCCAGTACTTC	CSVESTVGETQYF
many	TRBV30	TRBJ2-4	NA	TGTGCCTGGACCCCTTCCGGGCAGAACATTCAGTACTTC	CAWTPSGQNIQYF
NA	TRBV20-1	TRBJ2-7	NA	TGCAGTGCCCAGACAGGAGGTGCCGAGCAGTACTTC	CSAQTGGAEQYF
few	TRBV5-8	TRBJ2-1	TRBD2	TGTGCCAGCAGCTTGAACCGACTAGCGGGAGTAAGCAATGAGCAGTTCTTC	CASSLNRLAGVSNEQFF
many	TRBV19	TRBJ1-2	NA	TGTGCCAGTACCCCAGGAGGCAGTTCTAACTATGGCTACACCTTC	CASTPGGSSNYGYTF
many	TRBV29-1	TRBJ2-1	NA	TGCAGCGTTGCCCCGGCCCGGGAGCAGTTCTTC	CSVAPAREQFF
few	TRBV6-1	TRBJ1-5	NA	TGTGCCAGCAGTGAAGCGGGGGGGCGACAGCCCCAGCATTTT	CASSEAGGRQPQHF
NA	TRBV9	TRBJ2-5	TRBD2	TGTGCCAGCAGCGTGGGACTAGCGGGAGGGGAGACCCAGTACTTC	CASSVGLAGGETQYF
NA	TRBV5-6	TRBJ2-1	NA	TGTGCCAGCAGCTTGGGGACCGCTCGTTACAATGAGCAGTTCTTC	CASSLGTARYNEQFF
NA	TRBV10-3	TRBJ2-7	TRBD1	TGTGCCATCAGGGGACAGGGAGGAGAGTACGAGCAGTACTTC	CAIRGQGGEYEQYF
NA	TRBV11-1	TRBJ2-3	TRBD1	TGTGCCAGCACCAAGGACAGGGGCGCAGATACGCAGTATTTT	CASTKDRGADTQYF
many	TRBV6-2/TRBV6-3	TRBJ1-5	NA	TGTGCCAGCAGTTCCTCAGTCGGGACCGTTAAGTCTCTTCAACCCCAGCATTTT	CASSSSVGTVKSLQPQHF
NA	TRBV3-1	TRBJ1-1	TRBD1	TGTGCCAGCAGCCAGGGGACAGACTATTACACTGAAGCTTTCTTT	CASSQGTDYYTEAFF
NA	TRBV29-1	TRBJ2-1	TRBD2	TGCAGCGCCACAAGTGGGACTAGCGGGAGCTCCTACAATGAGCAGTTCTTC	CSATSGTSGSSYNEQFF
few	TRBV7-2	TRBJ2-3	NA	TGTGCCAGCAGCTTCCAGGGAGGCCCAGATACGCAGTATTTT	CASSFQGGPDTQYF
many	TRBV28	TRBJ1-1	TRBD1	TGTGCCAGCAGTTTGGGGGGCAGGGGGACTGAAGCTTTCTTT	CASSLGGRGTEAFF
few	TRBV29-1	TRBJ1-1	NA	TGCAGCGTTGACCGGCAGAACACTGAAGCTTTCTTT	CSVDRQNTEAFF
NA	TRBV7-9	TRBJ1-1	TRBD1	TGTGCCAGCAGCTCCCTGACAGGGGTTGAAGCTTTCTTT	CASSSLTGVEAFF
many	TRBV27	TRBJ1-1	NA	TGTGCCAGCAGCTTCTTAATCGAGGGCACTGAAGCTTTCTTT	CASSFLIEGTEAFF
NA	TRBV6-2/TRBV6-3	TRBJ1-5	NA	TGTGCCAGCAGCAAGGGCGTTAATCAGCCCCAGCATTTT	CASSKGVNQPQHF
many	TRBV5-6	TRBJ2-7	NA	TGTGCCAGCAGCCCGTCGGGACCGAACTACGAGCAGTACTTC	CASSPSGPNYEQYF